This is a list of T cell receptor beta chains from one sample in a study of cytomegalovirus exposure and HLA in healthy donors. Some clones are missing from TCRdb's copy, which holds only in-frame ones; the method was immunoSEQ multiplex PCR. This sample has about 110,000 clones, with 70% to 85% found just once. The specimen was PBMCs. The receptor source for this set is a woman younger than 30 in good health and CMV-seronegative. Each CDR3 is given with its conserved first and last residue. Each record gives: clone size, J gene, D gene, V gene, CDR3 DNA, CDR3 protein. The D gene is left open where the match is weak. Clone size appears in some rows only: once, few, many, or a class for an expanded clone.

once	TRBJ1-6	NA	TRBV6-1	TGTGCCAGCAGTGAGCCGGAGAGTAATTCACCCCTCCACTTT	CASSEPESNSPLHF
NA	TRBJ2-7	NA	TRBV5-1	TGCGCCAGCAGACTTGGGATGCGGTCCGGGAGCTCCTACGAGCAGTACTTC	CASRLGMRSGSSYEQYF
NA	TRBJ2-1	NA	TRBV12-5	TGTGCTAGTGGTTACAGTGCTGAGCAGTTCTTC	CASGYSAEQFF
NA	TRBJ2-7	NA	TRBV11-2	TGTGCCAGCAGCCCGGAAAGCACGGGGGCCTACGAGCAGTACTTC	CASSPESTGAYEQYF
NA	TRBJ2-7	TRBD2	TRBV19	TGTGCCAGTAGTGTCGGACTAGCGGGGGGGATCTCCTACGAGCAGTACTTC	CASSVGLAGGISYEQYF
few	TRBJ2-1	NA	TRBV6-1	TGTGCCAGCGGACGGAGTCCCCCGGGGAATGAGCAGTTCTTC	CASGRSPPGNEQFF
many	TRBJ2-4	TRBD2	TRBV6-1	TGTGCCAGCAGTGAAGCTAGCGGGGGGGCGGACATTCAGTACTTC	CASSEASGGADIQYF
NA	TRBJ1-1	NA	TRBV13	TGTGCCAGCAGCTTACGCGGTGGTCCTGGAAACACTGAAGCTTTCTTT	CASSLRGGPGNTEAFF
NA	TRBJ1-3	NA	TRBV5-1	TGCGCCAGCAGCTTGGAGCCGGGGAGGCCATATTTT	CASSLEPGRPYF
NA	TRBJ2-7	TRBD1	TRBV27	TGTGCCAGCAGTGGAAGGACAGGGGGCTACGAGCAGTACTTC	CASSGRTGGYEQYF
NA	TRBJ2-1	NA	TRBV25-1	TGTGCCAGCAGTGAGGACAGCTCCTACAATGAGCAGTTCTTC	CASSEDSSYNEQFF
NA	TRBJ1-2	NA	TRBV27	TGTGCCAGCAGTATCGGACACCCAAACTATGGCTACACCTTC	CASSIGHPNYGYTF
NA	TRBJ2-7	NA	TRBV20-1	TGCAGTGCCCTAGCGAGGCACGAGCAGTACTTC	CSALARHEQYF
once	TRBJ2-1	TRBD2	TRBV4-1	TGCGCCAGCAGCCAGACTAGCGAGTCCTACAATGAGCAGTTCTTC	CASSQTSESYNEQFF
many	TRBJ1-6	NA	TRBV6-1	TGTGCCAGCGGACTGGCAGAGGAACCTTCACCCCTCCACTTT	CASGLAEEPSPLHF
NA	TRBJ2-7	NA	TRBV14	TGTGCCAGCAGCCAAGATGAGGGTACCTACGAGCAGTACTTC	CASSQDEGTYEQYF
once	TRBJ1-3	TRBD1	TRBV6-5	TGTGCCAGCAGTTACAAACAGGGGCCGGGAAACACCATATATTTT	CASSYKQGPGNTIYF
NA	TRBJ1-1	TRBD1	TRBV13	TGTGCCAGCAGCTTAAGTCTCTTTGGGACAGAGAACACTGAAGCTTTCTTT	CASSLSLFGTENTEAFF
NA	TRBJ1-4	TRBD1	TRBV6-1	TGTGCCAGCAATGACAGGGAAGAAAATGAAAAACTGTTTTTT	CASNDREENEKLFF
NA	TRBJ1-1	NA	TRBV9	TGTGCCAGCACCACCGGTATTCAGAACACTGAAGCTTTCTTT	CASTTGIQNTEAFF
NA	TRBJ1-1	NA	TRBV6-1	TGTGCCAGCAGAGCAGCACAGGGCGGGAACACTGAAGCTTTCTTT	CASRAAQGGNTEAFF
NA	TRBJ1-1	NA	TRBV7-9	TGTGCCAGCAACCGAGGCGGAATCACTGAAGCTTTCTTT	CASNRGGITEAFF
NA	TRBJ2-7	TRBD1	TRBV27	TGTGCCAGCAGTTTGGGACAGGGAGTAATCGACGAGCAGTACTTC	CASSLGQGVIDEQYF
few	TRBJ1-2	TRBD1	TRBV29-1	TGCAGCGTTGGTGAGGGGGCTCGAGGCTACACCTTC	CSVGEGARGYTF
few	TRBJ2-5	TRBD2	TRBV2	TGTGCCAGCAGTGACCAAGGACTAGCTTGGGGGACCCAGTACTTC	CASSDQGLAWGTQYF
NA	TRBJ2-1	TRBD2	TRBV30	TGTGCCTGGAGTGTACCCCAGGCACTAGCGGGCGATGAGCAGTTCTTC	CAWSVPQALAGDEQFF
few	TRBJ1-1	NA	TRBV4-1	TGCGCCAGCAGCCCCGGACAGCAAAACACTGAAGCTTTCTTT	CASSPGQQNTEAFF
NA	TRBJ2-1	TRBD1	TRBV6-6	TGTGCCAGCAGCCGGACAGGGGGTTATGAGCAGTTCTTC	CASSRTGGYEQFF
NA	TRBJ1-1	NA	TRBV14	TGTGCCAGCAGCCTACAGACCCGGAACACTGAAGCTTTCTTT	CASSLQTRNTEAFF
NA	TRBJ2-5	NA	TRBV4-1	TGCGCCAGCAGCCAAGTTCGGGAGACCCAGTACTTC	CASSQVRETQYF
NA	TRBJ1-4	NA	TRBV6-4	TGTGCCAGCAGTTCCGGGACATCAAGTGAAAAACTGTTTTTT	CASSSGTSSEKLFF
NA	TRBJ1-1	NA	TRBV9	TGTGCCAGCAGCGTAAATGGTCAAGAGGCTGAAGCTTTCTTT	CASSVNGQEAEAFF
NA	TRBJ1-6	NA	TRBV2	TGTGCCAGCAGCGCTCGACACGGGGTTAGGGATTATAATTCACCCCTCCACTTT	CASSARHGVRDYNSPLHF
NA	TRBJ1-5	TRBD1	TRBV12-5	TGTGCTAGTGGTTTGTCCCTACAGGGGAACAATCAGCCCCAGCATTTT	CASGLSLQGNNQPQHF
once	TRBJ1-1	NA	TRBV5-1	TGCGCCAGCAGCTTAGGGGGAAATGAAGCTTTCTTT	CASSLGGNEAFF
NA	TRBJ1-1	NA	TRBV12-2	TGTGCAAGTCGCTTCTCGGGTAGCACTGAAGCTTTCTTT	CASRFSGSTEAFF
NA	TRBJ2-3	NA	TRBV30	TGTGCCTGGAGTGTACTTCACACAGATACGCAGTATTTT	CAWSVLHTDTQYF
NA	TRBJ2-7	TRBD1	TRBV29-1	TGCAGCGCCCCGACAGGGAAAAAATTGTCCTACGAGCAGTACTTC	CSAPTGKKLSYEQYF
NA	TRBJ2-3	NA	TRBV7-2	TGTGCCAGCAGCTTAGTAACTACCGCAGATACGCAGTATTTT	CASSLVTTADTQYF
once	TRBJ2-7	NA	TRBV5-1	TGCGCCAGCAGCTTGGGTGGCTTGGCCTACGAGCAGTACTTC	CASSLGGLAYEQYF
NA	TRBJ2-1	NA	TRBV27	TGTGCCAGCATTGGGGGCTATGAGCAGTTCTTC	CASIGGYEQFF
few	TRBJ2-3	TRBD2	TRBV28	TGTGCCAGCAGTTTTGGGATCCTAGCGGGGTCCCGCACAGATACGCAGTATTTT	CASSFGILAGSRTDTQYF
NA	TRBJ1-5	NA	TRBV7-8	TGTGCCAGCAGCTTAGCGTTCCGGGGGGATAGCAATCAGCCCCAGCATTTT	CASSLAFRGDSNQPQHF
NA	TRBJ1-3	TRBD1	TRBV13	TGTGCCAGCAGCTCGGGGACAGCTCTCGGAAACACCATATATTTT	CASSSGTALGNTIYF
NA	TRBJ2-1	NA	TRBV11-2	TGTGCCAGCAGCTTAGGTGTTTTCGATGAGCAGTTCTTC	CASSLGVFDEQFF
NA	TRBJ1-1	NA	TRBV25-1	TGTGCCAGCAGTGAATCCCGGGAGAACACTGAAGCTTTCTTT	CASSESRENTEAFF
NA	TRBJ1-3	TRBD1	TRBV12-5	TGTGCTAGTACCCTCCAGGGGGCTGGAAACACCATATATTTT	CASTLQGAGNTIYF
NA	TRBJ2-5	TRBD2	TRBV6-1	TGTGCCAGCAGTGAAACGGCGGGGGGGCCAGAGACCCAGTACTTC	CASSETAGGPETQYF
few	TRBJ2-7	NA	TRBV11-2	TGTGCCAGCAGCTCCCAACTAAACTACGAGCAGTACTTC	CASSSQLNYEQYF
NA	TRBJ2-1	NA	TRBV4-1	TGCGCCAGCAGCCCCCAACCGCGTGGTGAGCAGTTCTTC	CASSPQPRGEQFF
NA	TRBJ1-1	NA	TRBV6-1	TGTGCCAGCAGTGAAGCGAGGGTCAGGGGCACTGAAGCTTTCTTT	CASSEARVRGTEAFF
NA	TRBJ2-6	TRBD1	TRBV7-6	TGTGCCAGCACCCCCGGGACAGGCTCAAGCGTCCTGACTTTC	CASTPGTGSSVLTF